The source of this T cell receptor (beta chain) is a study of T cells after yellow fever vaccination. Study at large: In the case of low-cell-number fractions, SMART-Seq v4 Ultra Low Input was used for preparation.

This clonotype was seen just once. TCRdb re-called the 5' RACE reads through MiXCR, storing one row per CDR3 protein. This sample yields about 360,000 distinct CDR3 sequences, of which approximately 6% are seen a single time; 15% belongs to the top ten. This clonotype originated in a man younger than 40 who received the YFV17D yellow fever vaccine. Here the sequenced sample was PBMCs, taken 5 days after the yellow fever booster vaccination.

CDR3 region: CASSPPSVGNTEAFF. For the CDR3, the DNA is TGTGCCAGCTCACCACCCTCCGTGGGGAACACTGAAGCTTTCTTT. This rearrangement joins TRBV18 to TRBJ1-1; D is unresolved. This CDR3 comprises 15 residues. Germline assignment: CDR1 KGHSH and CDR2 LQKENI. V was clipped by 0 bases and J by 1 base, with 9 bases between them.